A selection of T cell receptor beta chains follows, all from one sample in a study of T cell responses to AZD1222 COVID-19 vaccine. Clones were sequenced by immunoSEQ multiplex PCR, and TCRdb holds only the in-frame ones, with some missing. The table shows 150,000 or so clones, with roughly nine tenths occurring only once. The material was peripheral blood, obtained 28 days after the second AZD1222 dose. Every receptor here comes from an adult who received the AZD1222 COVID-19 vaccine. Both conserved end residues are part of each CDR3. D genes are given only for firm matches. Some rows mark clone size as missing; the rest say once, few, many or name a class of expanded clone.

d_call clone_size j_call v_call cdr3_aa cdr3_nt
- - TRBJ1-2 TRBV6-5 CASNQGGYGYTF TGTGCCAGCAACCAGGGAGGCTATGGCTACACCTTC
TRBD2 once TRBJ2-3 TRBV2 CASVRGVFTDTQYF TGTGCCAGCGTCCGGGGGGTGTTTACAGATACGCAGTATTTT
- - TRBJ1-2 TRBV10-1 CASQLAGTRLGSGYTF TGCGCCAGTCAGCTTGCCGGGACACGCCTTGGGAGTGGCTACACCTTC
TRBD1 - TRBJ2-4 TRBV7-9 CASSLTGNLAKNIQYF TGTGCCAGCAGCTTGACAGGGAATTTAGCCAAAAACATTCAGTACTTC
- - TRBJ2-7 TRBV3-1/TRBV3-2 CASSSRDYEQYF TGTGCCAGCAGCTCTCGAGACTACGAGCAGTACTTC
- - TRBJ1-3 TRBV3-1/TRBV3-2 CASSPQGGSGNTIYF TGTGCCAGCAGCCCACAGGGCGGATCTGGAAACACCATATATTTT
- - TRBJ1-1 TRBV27 CASSLKVRLNTEAFF TGTGCCAGCAGTTTAAAGGTCAGACTGAACACTGAAGCTTTCTTT
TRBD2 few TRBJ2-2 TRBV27 CASSLAALAGGPSGELFF TGTGCCAGCAGTTTAGCTGCTCTAGCGGGAGGGCCTTCCGGGGAGCTGTTTTTT
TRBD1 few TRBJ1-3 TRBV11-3 CASSPGQGPGNTIYF TGTGCCAGCAGCCCTGGACAGGGGCCCGGAAACACCATATATTTT
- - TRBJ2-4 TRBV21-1 CASSGKQGAGYAKNIQYF TGTGCCAGCAGCGGAAAGCAGGGGGCGGGTTATGCCAAAAACATTCAGTACTTC
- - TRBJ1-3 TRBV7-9 CASSQRAGASGNTIYF TGTGCCAGCAGCCAGCGGGCGGGCGCCTCTGGAAACACCATATATTTT
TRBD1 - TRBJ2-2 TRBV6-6 CASRSDRANTGELFF TGTGCCAGCAGGTCGGACAGGGCGAACACCGGGGAGCTGTTTTTT
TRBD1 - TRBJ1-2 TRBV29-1 CSVEGQGADPNYGYTF TGCAGCGTTGAAGGGCAGGGGGCTGACCCTAACTATGGCTACACCTTC
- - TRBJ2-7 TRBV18 CASSLDRGPYEQYF TGTGCCAGCTCACTAGATCGGGGCCCCTACGAGCAGTACTTC
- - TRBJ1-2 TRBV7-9 CASSLVINYGYTF TGTGCCAGCAGCTTGGTGATTAACTATGGCTACACCTTC
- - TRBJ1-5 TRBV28 CASSPLLGGAHGGSQHF TGTGCCAGCAGTCCTCTCCTTGGGGGGGCACATGGTGGGTCCCAGCATTTT
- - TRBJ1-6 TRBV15 CATSRDPGAGSPLHF TGTGCCACCAGCAGAGATCCAGGGGCCGGGTCACCCCTCCACTTT
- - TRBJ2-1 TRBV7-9 CASSLAFDEQFF TGTGCCAGCAGCTTAGCGTTCGATGAGCAGTTCTTC
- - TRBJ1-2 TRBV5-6 CASSLAGRDGYTF TGTGCCAGCAGCTTGGCCGGCAGGGACGGCTACACCTTC
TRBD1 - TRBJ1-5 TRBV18 CASSPQTGADQPQHF TGTGCCAGCTCACCACAAACAGGGGCAGATCAGCCCCAGCATTTT
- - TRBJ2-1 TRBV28 CASAETRPSGEQFF TGTGCCAGCGCCGAGACAAGACCTTCAGGGGAGCAGTTCTTC
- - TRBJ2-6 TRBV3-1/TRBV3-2 CASSQEVSGANVLTF TGTGCCAGCAGCCAAGAAGTTAGTGGGGCCAACGTCCTGACTTTC
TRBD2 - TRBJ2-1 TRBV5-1 CASSRSGGAGNEQFF TGCGCCAGCAGCCGGAGCGGGGGGGCTGGCAATGAGCAGTTCTTC